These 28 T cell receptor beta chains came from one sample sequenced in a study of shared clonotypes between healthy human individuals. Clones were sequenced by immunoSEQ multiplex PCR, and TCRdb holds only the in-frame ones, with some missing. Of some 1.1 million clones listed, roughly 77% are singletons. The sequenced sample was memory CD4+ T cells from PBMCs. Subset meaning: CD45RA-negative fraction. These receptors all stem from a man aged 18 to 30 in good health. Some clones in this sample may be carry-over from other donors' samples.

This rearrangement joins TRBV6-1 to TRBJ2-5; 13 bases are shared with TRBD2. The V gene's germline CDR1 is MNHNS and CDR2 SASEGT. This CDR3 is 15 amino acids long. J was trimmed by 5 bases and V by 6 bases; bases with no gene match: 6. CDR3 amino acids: CASRTSGRIGETQYF. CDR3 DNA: TGTGCCAGCAGGACTAGCGGGAGGATAGGGGAGACCCAGTACTTC.

The CDR3 sequence is CASSFRTPGEQYF. The CDR3 nucleotides read TGTGCCAGCAGCTTTCGGACCCCCGGCGAGCAGTACTTC. The genes are TRBV11-2 and TRBJ2-7; D unresolved. Trimming took 3 bases from V and 6 from J, leaving 12 bases between them. The CDR3 totals 13 residues. CDR1 is SGHAT, CDR2 FQNNGV, per germline.

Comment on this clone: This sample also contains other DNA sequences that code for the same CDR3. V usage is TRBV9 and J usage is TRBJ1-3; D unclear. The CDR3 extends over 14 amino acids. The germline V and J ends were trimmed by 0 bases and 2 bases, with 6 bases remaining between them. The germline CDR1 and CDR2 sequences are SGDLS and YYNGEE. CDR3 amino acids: CASSVAGPGNTIYF. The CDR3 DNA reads TGTGCCAGCAGCGTAGCAGGCCCTGGAAACACCATATATTTT.

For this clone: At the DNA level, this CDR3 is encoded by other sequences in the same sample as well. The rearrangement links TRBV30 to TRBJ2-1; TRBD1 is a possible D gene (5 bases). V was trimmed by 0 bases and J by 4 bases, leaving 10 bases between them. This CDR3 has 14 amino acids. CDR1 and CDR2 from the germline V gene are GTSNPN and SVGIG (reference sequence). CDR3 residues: CAWSVLTGYNEQFF. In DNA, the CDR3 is TGTGCCTGGAGTGTACTAACAGGTTACAATGAGCAGTTCTTC.

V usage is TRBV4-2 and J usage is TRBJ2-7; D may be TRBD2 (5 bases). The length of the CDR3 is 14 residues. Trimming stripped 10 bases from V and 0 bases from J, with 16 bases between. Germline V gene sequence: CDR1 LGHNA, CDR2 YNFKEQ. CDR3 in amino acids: CATGKVGSSYEQYF. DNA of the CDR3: TGTGCCACGGGGAAGGTGGGGAGCTCCTACGAGCAGTACTTC.

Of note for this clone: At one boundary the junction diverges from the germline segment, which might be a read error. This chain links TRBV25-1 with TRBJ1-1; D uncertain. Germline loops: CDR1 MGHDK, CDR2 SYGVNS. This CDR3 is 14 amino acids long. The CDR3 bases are TGTGCCAGCAGTGAGGCTGGGAAAAACATTGAAGCTTTCTTT. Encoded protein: CASSEAGKNIEAFF. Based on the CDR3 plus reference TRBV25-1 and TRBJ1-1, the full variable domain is EADIYQTPRYLVIGTGKKITLECSQTMGHDKMYWYQQDPGMELHLIHYSYGVNSTEKGDLSSESTVSRIRTEHFPLTLESARPSHTSQYLCASSEAGKNIEAFFGQGTRLTVV.

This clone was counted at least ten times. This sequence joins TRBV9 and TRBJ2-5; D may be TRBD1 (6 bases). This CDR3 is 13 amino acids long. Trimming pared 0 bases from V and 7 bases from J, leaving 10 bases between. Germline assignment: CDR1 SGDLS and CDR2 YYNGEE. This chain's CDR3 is CASSVGQVGTQYF. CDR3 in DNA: TGTGCCAGCAGCGTAGGACAGGTTGGGACCCAGTACTTC.

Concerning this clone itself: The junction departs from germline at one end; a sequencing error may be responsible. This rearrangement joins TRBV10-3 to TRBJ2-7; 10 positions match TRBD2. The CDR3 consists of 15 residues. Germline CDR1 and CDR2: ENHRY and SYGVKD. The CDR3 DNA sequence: TGTGCCATCAGTGCCAGCGGGAGGGCCTCCGACGAGCAGTACTTC. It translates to CAISASGRASDEQYF.

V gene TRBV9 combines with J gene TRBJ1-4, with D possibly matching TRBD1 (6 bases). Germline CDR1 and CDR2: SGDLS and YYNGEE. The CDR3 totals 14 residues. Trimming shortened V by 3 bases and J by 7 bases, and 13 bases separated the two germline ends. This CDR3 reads CASSEGGAGEKLFF. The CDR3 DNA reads TGTGCCAGCAGCGAGGGGGGCGCCGGTGAAAAACTGTTTTTT. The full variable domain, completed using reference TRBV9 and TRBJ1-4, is DSGVTQTPKHLITATGQRVTLRCSPRSGDLSVYWYQQSLDQGLQFLIQYYNGEERAKGNILERFSAQQFPDLHSELNLSSLELGDSALYFCASSEGGAGEKLFFGSGTQLSVL.

This chain's CDR3 is CAWSRTSGKDEQFF. DNA for the CDR3: TGTGCCTGGAGTCGGACTAGCGGGAAGGATGAGCAGTTCTTC. The chain employs TRBV30 and TRBJ2-1; 12 bases are a match to TRBD2. Trimming at V came to 2 bases and at J to 8 bases, leaving 4 bases not matched to a gene. The germline V gene has CDR1 GTSNPN and CDR2 SVGIG (reference sequence). This CDR3 is 14 amino acids long.

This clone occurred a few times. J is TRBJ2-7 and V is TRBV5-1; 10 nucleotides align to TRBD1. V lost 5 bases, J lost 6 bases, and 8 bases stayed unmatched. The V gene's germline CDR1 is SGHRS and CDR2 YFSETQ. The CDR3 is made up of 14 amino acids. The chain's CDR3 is CASRRGTGAGEQYF. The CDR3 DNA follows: TGCGCCAGCAGGAGGGGGACAGGGGCGGGCGAGCAGTACTTC.

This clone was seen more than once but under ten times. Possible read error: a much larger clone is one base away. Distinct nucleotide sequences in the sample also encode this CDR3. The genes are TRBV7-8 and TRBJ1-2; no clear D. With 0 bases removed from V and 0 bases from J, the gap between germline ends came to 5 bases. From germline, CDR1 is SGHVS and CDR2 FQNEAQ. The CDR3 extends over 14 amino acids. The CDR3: CASSLARANYGYTF. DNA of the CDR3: TGTGCCAGCAGCTTAGCGAGGGCTAACTATGGCTACACCTTC.

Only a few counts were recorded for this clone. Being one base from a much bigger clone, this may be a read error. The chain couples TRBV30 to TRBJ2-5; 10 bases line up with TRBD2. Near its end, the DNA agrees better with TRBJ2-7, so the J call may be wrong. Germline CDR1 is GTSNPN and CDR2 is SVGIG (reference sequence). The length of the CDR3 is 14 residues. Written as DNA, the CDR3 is TGTGCCTGGAGTAGGGGACTAGCGATGTACGAGCAGTACTTC. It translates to CAWSRGLAMYEQYF.

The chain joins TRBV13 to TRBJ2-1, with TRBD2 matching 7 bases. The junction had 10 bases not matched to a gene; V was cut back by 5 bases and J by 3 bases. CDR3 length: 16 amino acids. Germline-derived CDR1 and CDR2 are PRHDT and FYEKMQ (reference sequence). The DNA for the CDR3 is TGTGCCAGCAGCAACCGCCTAGCGGCGGGCTACAATGAGCAGTTCTTC. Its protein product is CASSNRLAAGYNEQFF.

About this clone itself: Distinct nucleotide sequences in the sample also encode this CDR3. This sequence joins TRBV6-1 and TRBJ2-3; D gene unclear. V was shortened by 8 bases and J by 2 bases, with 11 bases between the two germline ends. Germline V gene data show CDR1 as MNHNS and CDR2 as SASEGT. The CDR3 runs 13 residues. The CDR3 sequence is CASSAGVTDTQYF. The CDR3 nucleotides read TGTGCCAGCTCGGCAGGAGTCACAGATACGCAGTATTTT.

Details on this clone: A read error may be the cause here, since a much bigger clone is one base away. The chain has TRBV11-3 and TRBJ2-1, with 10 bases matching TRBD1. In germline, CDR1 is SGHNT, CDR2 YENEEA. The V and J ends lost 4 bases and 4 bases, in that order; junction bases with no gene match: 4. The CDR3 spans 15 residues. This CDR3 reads CASSYGQGGYNEQFF. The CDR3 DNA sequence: TGTGCCAGCAGCTACGGACAGGGGGGATACAATGAGCAGTTCTTC.

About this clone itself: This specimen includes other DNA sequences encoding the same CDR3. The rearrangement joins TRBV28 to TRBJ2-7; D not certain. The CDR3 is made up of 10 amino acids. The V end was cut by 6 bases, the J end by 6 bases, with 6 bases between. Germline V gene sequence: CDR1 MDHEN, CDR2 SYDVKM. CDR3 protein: CASRSFEQYF. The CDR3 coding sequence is TGTGCCAGCAGGTCGTTCGAGCAGTACTTC.

The CDR3 region is CASSPRQGTSSETQYF. The CDR3 nucleotides read TGTGCCAGCAGCCCGCGACAGGGGACCTCCTCAGAGACCCAGTACTTC. The genes are TRBV7-2 and TRBJ2-5, with 8 positions matching TRBD1. The CDR3 runs 16 residues. Trimming removed 5 bases from V and 4 bases from J; junction bases left unmatched: 12. The V gene's germline CDR1 is SGHTA and CDR2 FQGNSA. The complete variable domain, with remaining parts taken from reference TRBV7-2 and TRBJ2-5, reads GAGVSQSPSNKVTEKGKDVELRCDPISGHTALYWYRQSLGQGLEFLIYFQGNSAPDKSGLPSDRFSAERTGGSVSTLTIQRTQQEDSAVYLCASSPRQGTSSETQYFGPGTRLLVL.

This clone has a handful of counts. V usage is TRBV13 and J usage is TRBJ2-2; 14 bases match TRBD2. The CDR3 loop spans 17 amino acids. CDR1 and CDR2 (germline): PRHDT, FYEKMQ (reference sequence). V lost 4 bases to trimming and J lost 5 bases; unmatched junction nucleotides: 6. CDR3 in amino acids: CASSSGTSGSGTGELFF. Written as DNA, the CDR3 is TGTGCCAGCAGCTCCGGGACTAGCGGGAGTGGAACCGGGGAGCTGTTTTTT.

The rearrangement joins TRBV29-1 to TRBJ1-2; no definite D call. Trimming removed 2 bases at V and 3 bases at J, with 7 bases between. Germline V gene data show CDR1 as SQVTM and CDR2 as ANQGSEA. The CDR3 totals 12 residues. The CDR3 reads CSVERGYYGYTF. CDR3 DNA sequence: TGCAGCGTTGAACGGGGTTACTATGGCTACACCTTC.

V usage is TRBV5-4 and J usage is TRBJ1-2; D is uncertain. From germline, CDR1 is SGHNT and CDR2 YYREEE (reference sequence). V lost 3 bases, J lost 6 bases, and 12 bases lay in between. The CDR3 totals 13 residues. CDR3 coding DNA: TGTGCCAGCAGCTCTGCTCTGAATCATGGCTACACCTTC. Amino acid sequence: CASSSALNHGYTF.

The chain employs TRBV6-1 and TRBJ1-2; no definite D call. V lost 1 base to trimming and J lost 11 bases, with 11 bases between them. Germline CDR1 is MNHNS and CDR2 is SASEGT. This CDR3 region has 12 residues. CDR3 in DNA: TGTGCCAGCAGTGAAGAAAGGCACGGATACACCTTC. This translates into CASSEERHGYTF.

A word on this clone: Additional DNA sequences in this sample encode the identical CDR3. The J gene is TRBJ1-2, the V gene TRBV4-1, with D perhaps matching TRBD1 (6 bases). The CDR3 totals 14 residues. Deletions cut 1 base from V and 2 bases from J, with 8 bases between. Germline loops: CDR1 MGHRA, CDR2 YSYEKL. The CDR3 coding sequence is TGCGCCAGCAGCCAAGCCACAGGGAACTATGGCTACACCTTC. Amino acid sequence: CASSQATGNYGYTF.

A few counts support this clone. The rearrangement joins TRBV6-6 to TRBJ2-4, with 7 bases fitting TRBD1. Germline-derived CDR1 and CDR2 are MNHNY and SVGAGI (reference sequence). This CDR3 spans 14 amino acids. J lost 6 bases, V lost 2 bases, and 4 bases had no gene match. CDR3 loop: CASSYGGQTNIQYF. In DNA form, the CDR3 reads TGTGCCAGCAGTTACGGGGGACAGACAAACATTCAGTACTTC.

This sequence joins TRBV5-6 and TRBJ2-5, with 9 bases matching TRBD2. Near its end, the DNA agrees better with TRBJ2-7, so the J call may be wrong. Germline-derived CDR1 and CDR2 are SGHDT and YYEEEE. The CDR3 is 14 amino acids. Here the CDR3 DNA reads TGTGCCAGCACCCGCGGGAGGGAGCCCTACGAGCAGTACTTC. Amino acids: CASTRGREPYEQYF.

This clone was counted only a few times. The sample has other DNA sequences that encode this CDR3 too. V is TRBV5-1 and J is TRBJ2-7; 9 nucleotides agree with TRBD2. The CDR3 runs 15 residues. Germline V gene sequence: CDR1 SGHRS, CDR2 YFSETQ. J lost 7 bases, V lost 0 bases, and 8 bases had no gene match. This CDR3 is CASSLGAGGPGEQYF. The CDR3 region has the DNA TGCGCCAGCAGCTTGGGGGCGGGAGGGCCGGGTGAGCAGTACTTC.

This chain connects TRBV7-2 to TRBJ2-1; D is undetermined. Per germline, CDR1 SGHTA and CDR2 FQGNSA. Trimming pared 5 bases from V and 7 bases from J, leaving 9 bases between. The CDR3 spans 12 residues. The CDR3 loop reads CASSRAPNEQFF. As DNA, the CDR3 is TGTGCCAGCAGCCGGGCCCCTAATGAGCAGTTCTTC.

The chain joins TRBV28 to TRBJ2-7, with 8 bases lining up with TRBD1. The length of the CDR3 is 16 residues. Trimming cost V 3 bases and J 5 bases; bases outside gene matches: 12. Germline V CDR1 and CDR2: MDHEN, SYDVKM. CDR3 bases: TGTGCCAGCAGTTTTTCCCGGACAGGGAGAGTTCACGAGCAGTACTTC. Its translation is CASSFSRTGRVHEQYF. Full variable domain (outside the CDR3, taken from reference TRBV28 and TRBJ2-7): DVKVTQSSRYLVKRTGEKVFLECVQDMDHENMFWYRQDPGLGLRLIYFSYDVKMKEKGDIPEGYSVSREKKERFSLILESASTNQTSMYLCASSFSRTGRVHEQYFGPGTRLTVT.